This entry describes one TCR beta chain. The target antigen is unknown. Among the donors, all were Caucasian adults who lived in Nashville, Tennessee. The data originate from a study of shared clonotypes between healthy human individuals. Study-wide results and limits: It was observed that 4% to 6% of naive CD4 clonotypes were shared across a handful of donors.

The repertoire was sequenced with immunoSEQ multiplex PCR; TCRdb's copy has only in-frame clones and lacks some. The sample holds 330,000 or so clones; about 70% are singletons and the top ten take under 11%. The germline V gene has CDR1 SGHTA and CDR2 FQGNSA. Trimming removed 1 base at V and 5 bases at J, with 20 bases between. The CDR3 is 17 amino acids. This chain uses TRBV7-2 with TRBJ2-5; D unclear. Material for sequencing was memory CD4+ T cells sorted from blood. Subset noted: CD45RA-negative fraction. The source is a man aged 25-40 years in good health. The CDR3 loop is CASSLGSQAPPRETQYF. In DNA, the CDR3 is TGTGCCAGCAGCTTAGGGTCCCAGGCACCCCCGAGGGAGACCCAGTACTTC.